A single sample gave rise to the 21 T cell receptor beta chains below, sequenced in a study of CD8+ T cells in alopecia areata (dated by TCRdb to 2016 to 2019). The library was made by the immunoSEQ multiplex PCR assay. RNA was extracted from all samples and reverse transcribed into cDNA as template for TCR sequencing. Held by TCRdb, this immuneACCESS table contains in-frame sequences only and omits some clones. Under half of the omission traces to an unresolved V gene where checked; the cause of the rest is unknown. Counted in this sample were under 150,000 clones; around 82% of them appeared once. 25% of the sample rests with the top ten. The label giving this sample's time point can be read as: around 4 weeks on oral tofacitinib. The sample's treatment or condition label, decoded: oral pan-JAK inhibitor, 5-10 mg twice daily. The sample consisted of CD8+ T cells sorted from blood, taken at week 4, from a patient treated with tofacitinib. These receptors all stem from a human donor with alopecia areata.

This clone showed up just a few times. In DNA, the CDR3 is TGCGCCAGCAGCGGGGGACGGGGCTCGCAAGAGCAGTACTTC. Translating it yields CASSGGRGSQEQYF. This rearrangement joins TRBV5-1 to TRBJ2-7; D may match TRBD1 or TRBD2 (5 bases each). V lost 4 bases and J 7 bases, leaving 18 bases between the germline ends. The CDR3 contains 14 residues. Germline CDR1 reads SGHRS; CDR2 reads YFSETQ.

V usage is TRBV5-6 and J usage is TRBJ1-2, with 8 bases that match TRBD1. Unmatched junction bases numbered 5, after V lost 2 bases and J lost 5 bases. The CDR3 covers 14 residues. Germline V gene sequence: CDR1 SGHDT, CDR2 YYEEEE. CDR3 amino acids: CASSFGTGGYGYTF. CDR3 DNA sequence: TGTGCCAGCAGCTTCGGGACAGGAGGTTATGGCTACACCTTC.

The chain couples TRBV5-1 to TRBJ2-1; 10 bases match TRBD1. The V segment lost 4 bases and the J segment 7 bases; nucleotides outside the gene matches: 11. The V gene's germline CDR1 is SGHRS and CDR2 YFSETQ. The CDR3 contains 16 residues. This chain's CDR3 is CASSPPGQGSENEQFF. The CDR3 DNA reads as TGCGCCAGCAGCCCACCGGGACAGGGGTCGGAGAATGAGCAGTTCTTC.

The chain uses TRBV7-9 and TRBJ2-5; TRBD1 might be the D (6 bases). The CDR3 has 16 amino acids. In germline, CDR1 is SEHNR, CDR2 FQNEAQ (reference sequence). The V end was cut by 3 bases, the J end by 2 bases, with 16 bases between. CDR3 loop: CASSFGPLRGQETQYF. The DNA for the CDR3 is TGTGCCAGCAGCTTCGGACCCCTAAGGGGGCAAGAGACCCAGTACTTC.

The J gene is TRBJ2-1, the V gene TRBV7-9, with a tentative D call TRBD1 (6 bases). CDR3 length: 15 residues. CDR1 is SEHNR, CDR2 FQNEAQ, per germline (reference sequence). Trimming stripped 5 bases from V and 6 bases from J, with 17 bases between. The DNA for the CDR3 is TGTGCCAGCAGCGAAGAACGAACAGGGTTCAATGAGCAGTTCTTC. Translated, it gives CASSEERTGFNEQFF.

CDR3 nucleotide sequence: TGTGCCAGCAGCTTATTAATTTTTGCGGGGGGCCAATACAATGAGCAGTTCTTC. The encoded protein is CASSLLIFAGGQYNEQFF. V is TRBV7-2 and J is TRBJ2-1, with 8 bases that match TRBD2. Germline CDR1 reads SGHTA; CDR2 reads FQGNSA. The CDR3 totals 18 residues. V shed 2 bases and J 4 bases; nucleotides not matched to a gene: 13.

In this sample, this clone turned up a few times. J is TRBJ2-1 and V is TRBV5-8; perhaps TRBD1 as D (7 bases). CDR1 SGHTS and CDR2 YDEGEE come from the germline V gene. V was pared by 4 bases and J by 2 bases, with 10 bases between. This CDR3 contains 14 residues. The CDR3 spells CASSQGGAYNEQFF. In nucleotides, the CDR3 is TGTGCCAGCAGCCAGGGGGGAGCCTACAATGAGCAGTTCTTC. The variable domain in full, with the rest retrieved from reference TRBV5-8 and TRBJ2-1, is EAGVTQSPTHLIKTRGQQATLRCSPISGHTSVYWYQQALGLGLQFLLWYDEGEERNRGNFPPRFSGRQFPNYSSELNVNALELEDSALYLCASSQGGAYNEQFFGPGTRLTVL.

The chain joins TRBV27 to TRBJ2-7; no firm D call. Trimming removed 3 bases from V and 1 base from J, with 10 bases in between. CDR1 and CDR2 (germline): MNHEY, SMNVEV (reference sequence). The length of the CDR3 is 14 residues. The CDR3: CASSFATASYEQYF. In DNA, the CDR3 is TGTGCCAGCAGTTTCGCCACAGCTTCCTACGAGCAGTACTTC.

The rearrangement uses TRBV7-9 and TRBJ1-2, with 9 bases lining up with TRBD1. The CDR3 is made up of 14 amino acids. The V segment lost 5 bases and the J segment 5 bases; nucleotides outside the gene matches: 6. Germline V CDR1 and CDR2: SEHNR, FQNEAQ (reference sequence). The CDR3, as DNA: TGTGCCAGCAGCCGGACAGGGGTCGGTTATGGCTACACCTTC. It codes for CASSRTGVGYGYTF.

The genes are TRBV7-9 and TRBJ2-5; D unresolved. Trimming left V 4 bases short and J 0 bases short, with 6 bases between. CDR3 size: 13 residues. Germline assignment: CDR1 SEHNR and CDR2 FQNEAQ (reference sequence). The CDR3 sequence is CASSYQYQETQYF. CDR3 nucleotides: TGTGCCAGCAGCTATCAGTACCAAGAGACCCAGTACTTC.

The chain uses TRBV7-9 and TRBJ2-1; D unclear. Germline V gene data show CDR1 as SEHNR and CDR2 as FQNEAQ (reference sequence). V lost 4 bases and J lost 5, with 9 bases in between. This CDR3 has 13 residues. CDR3 in DNA: TGTGCCAGCAGCTCCCCAATGGACAATGAGCAGTTCTTC. Encoded protein: CASSSPMDNEQFF.

This clone was found once. The gene calls are TRBV4-1 and TRBJ2-7, with 10 bases lining up with TRBD2. Trimming removed 0 bases from V and 1 base from J; junction bases left unmatched: 9. The length of the CDR3 is 18 residues. Germline values: CDR1 MGHRA, CDR2 YSYEKL. This chain's CDR3 is CASSQEFSGGPWSYEQYF. CDR3 bases: TGCGCCAGCAGCCAAGAATTTAGCGGGGGGCCCTGGTCCTACGAGCAGTACTTC.

V is TRBV4-3 and J is TRBJ1-1, with D unclear. The length of the CDR3 is 13 residues. The germline gives CDR1 LGHNA, CDR2 YSLEER. With 1 base removed from V and 1 base from J, the gap between germline ends came to 4 bases. The DNA of the CDR3 is TGCGCCAGCAGCCAAGTTGAGAACACTGAAGCTTTCTTT. As protein: CASSQVENTEAFF.

The V gene is TRBV13, the J gene TRBJ2-1; 10 positions agree with TRBD1. Germline trimming cut 5 bases from V and 7 bases from J; bases unmatched to any gene: 5. Per germline, CDR1 PRHDT and CDR2 FYEKMQ (reference sequence). The CDR3 has 14 amino acids. The CDR3 region has the DNA TGTGCCAGCAGCCTCGGGACAGGGGAAAATGAGCAGTTCTTC. It specifies CASSLGTGENEQFF.

The chain joins TRBV30 to TRBJ1-1, with D unclear. This CDR3 is built from 12 residues. V dropped 6 bases and J dropped 2 bases, with 10 bases sitting between them. In germline, CDR1 is GTSNPN, CDR2 SVGIG (reference sequence). DNA for the CDR3: TGTGCCTGCAACCCCCGCAACACTGAAGCTTTCTTT. This translates into CACNPRNTEAFF. The full variable domain, its missing parts supplied by reference TRBV30 and TRBJ1-1, is SQTIHQWPATLVQPVGSPLSLECTVEGTSNPNLYWYRQAAGRGLQLLFYSVGIGQISSEVPQNLSASRPQDRQFILSSKKLLLSDSGFYLCACNPRNTEAFFGQGTRLTVV.

The chain employs TRBV4-3 and TRBJ2-7; 10 bases are shared with TRBD1. The CDR3 spans 14 residues. The trim removed 3 bases at V and 3 bases at J, leaving 2 bases unmatched. Germline assignment: CDR1 LGHNA and CDR2 YSLEER. CDR3 DNA: TGCGCCAGCAGCCATGGACAGGGGGTCTACGAGCAGTACTTC. Translation gives CASSHGQGVYEQYF.

In the case of this clone: One end of the junction fails to match germline, which may point to a read error. Other DNA sequences within the sample encode an identical CDR3. The chain links TRBV27 to TRBJ1-1; 8 nucleotides align to TRBD1. Germline-derived CDR1 and CDR2 are MNHEY and SMNVEV (reference sequence). This CDR3 comprises 14 residues. For the CDR3, the DNA is TGTGCCAGCAGTAGCCACAGGGGGGACACTGAGGCTTTCTTT. Amino acid sequence: CASSSHRGDTEAFF.

This clone was seen once. The V and J genes are TRBV4-1 and TRBJ1-1; D gene uncertain. Trimming took off 1 base at V and 2 bases at J, with 5 bases between the two ends. Germline V CDR1 and CDR2: MGHRA, YSYEKL. The CDR3 has 13 amino acids. CDR3 sequence (DNA): TGCGCCAGCAGCCAAGGGAGTAACACTGAAGCTTTCTTT. Its protein product is CASSQGSNTEAFF.

This rearrangement joins TRBV29-1 to TRBJ2-3, with 8 positions matching TRBD1. The CDR3 runs 13 residues. J lost 4 bases, V lost 7 bases, and 7 bases had no gene match. The germline V gene encodes CDR1 SQVTM and CDR2 ANQGSEA. The CDR3 loop reads CSAVPTGADTQYF. CDR3 nucleotide sequence: TGCAGCGCCGTACCGACAGGGGCAGATACGCAGTATTTT.

This chain connects TRBV6-6 to TRBJ2-1; D gene uncertain. Germline values: CDR1 MNHNY, CDR2 SVGAGI (reference sequence). The CDR3 totals 13 residues. Trimming cost V 2 bases and J 3 bases, with 5 bases left between them. CDR3 sequence (DNA): TGTGCCAGCAGTTACGGGAACTACAATGAGCAGTTCTTC. It encodes CASSYGNYNEQFF.

CDR3 in amino acids: CASSYSSNVNEQFF. Written as DNA, the CDR3 is TGTGCCAGCAGTTACTCGTCGAACGTTAATGAGCAGTTCTTC. The chain is built from TRBV6-5 and TRBJ2-1; D not certain. This CDR3 is built from 14 residues. Germline assignment: CDR1 MNHEY and CDR2 SVGAGI. The germline V and J ends were trimmed by 0 bases and 7 bases, with 10 bases remaining between them.